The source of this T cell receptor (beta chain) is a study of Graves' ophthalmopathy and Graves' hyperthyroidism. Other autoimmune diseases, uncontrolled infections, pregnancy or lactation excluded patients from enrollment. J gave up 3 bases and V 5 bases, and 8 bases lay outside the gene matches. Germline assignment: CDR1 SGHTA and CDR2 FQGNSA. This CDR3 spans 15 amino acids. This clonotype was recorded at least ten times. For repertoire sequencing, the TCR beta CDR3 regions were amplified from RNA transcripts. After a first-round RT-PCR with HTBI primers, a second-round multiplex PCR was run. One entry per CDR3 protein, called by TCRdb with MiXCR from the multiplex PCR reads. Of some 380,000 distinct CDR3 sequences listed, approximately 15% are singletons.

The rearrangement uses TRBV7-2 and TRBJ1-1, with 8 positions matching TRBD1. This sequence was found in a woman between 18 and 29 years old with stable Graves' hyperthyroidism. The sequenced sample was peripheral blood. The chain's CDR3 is CASSIRGLGYTEAFF. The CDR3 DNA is TGTGCCAGCAGCATCAGGGGGCTTGGTTACACTGAAGCTTTCTTT. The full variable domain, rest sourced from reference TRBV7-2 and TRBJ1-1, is GAGVSQSPSNKVTEKGKDVELRCDPISGHTALYWYRQSLGQGLEFLIYFQGNSAPDKSGLPSDRFSAERTGGSVSTLTIQRTQQEDSAVYLCASSIRGLGYTEAFFGQGTRLTVV.